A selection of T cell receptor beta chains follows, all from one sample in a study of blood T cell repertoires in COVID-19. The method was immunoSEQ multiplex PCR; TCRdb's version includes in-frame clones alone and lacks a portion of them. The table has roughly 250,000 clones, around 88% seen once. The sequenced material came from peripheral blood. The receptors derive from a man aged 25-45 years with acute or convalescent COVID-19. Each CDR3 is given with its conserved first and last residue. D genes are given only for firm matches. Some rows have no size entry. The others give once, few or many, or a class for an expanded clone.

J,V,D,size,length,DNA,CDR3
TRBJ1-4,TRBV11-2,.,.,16,TGTGCCAGCAGCTCCGGACAGTTTGCAACTAATGAAAAACTGTTTTTT,CASSSGQFATNEKLFF
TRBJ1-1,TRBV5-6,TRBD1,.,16,TGTGCCAGCAACGATCGTAGACAGGGGGGAGGCACTGAAGCTTTCTTT,CASNDRRQGGGTEAFF
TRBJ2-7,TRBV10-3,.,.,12,TGTGCCATCGGAAACAGGGAGTCCGAGCAGTACTTC,CAIGNRESEQYF
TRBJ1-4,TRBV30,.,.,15,TGTGCCTGGAGTGTACAAGGACAGTTAAGCGAAAAACTGTTTTTT,CAWSVQGQLSEKLFF
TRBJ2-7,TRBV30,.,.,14,TGTGCCTGGAGTCTCCGGGACAACTACTACGAGCAGTACTTC,CAWSLRDNYYEQYF
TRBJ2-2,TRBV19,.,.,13,TGTGCCAGTAGTGCGGCCGTTACCGGGGAGCTGTTTTTT,CASSAAVTGELFF
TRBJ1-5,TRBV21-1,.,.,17,TGTGCCAGCAGCAAAGAAGGAGGGGGCAGAGGCAATCAGCCCCAGCATTTT,CASSKEGGGRGNQPQHF
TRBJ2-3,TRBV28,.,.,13,TGTGCCAACGGGGGTGAGAACACAGATACGCAGTATTTT,CANGGENTDTQYF
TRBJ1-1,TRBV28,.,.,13,TGTGCCAGTCAAGCGGTTCTGAACACTGAAGCTTTCTTT,CASQAVLNTEAFF
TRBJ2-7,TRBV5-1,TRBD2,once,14,TGCGCCAGCAGCTTGGTCGGGAGGACCTACGAGCAGTACTTC,CASSLVGRTYEQYF
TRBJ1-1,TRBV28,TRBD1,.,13,TGTGCCGGAGGGGGCAGTCACTTCGCTGAAGCTTTCTTT,CAGGGSHFAEAFF
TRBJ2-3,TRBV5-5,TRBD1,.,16,TGTGCCAGCAGCTTACAGGACAGGTTAATGGCAGATACGCAGTATTTT,CASSLQDRLMADTQYF
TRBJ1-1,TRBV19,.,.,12,TGTGCCAGTAGTATGGGGCTGAGTGAAGCTTTCTTT,CASSMGLSEAFF
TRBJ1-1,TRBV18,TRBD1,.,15,TGTGCCAGCTCACCTCCACAGGGGAAGAACACTGAAGCTTTCTTT,CASSPPQGKNTEAFF
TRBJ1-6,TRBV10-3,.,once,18,TGTGCCATCAGTGAGGCTCCTTTGGGGAAGGGGATGGGTTCACCCCTCCACTTT,CAISEAPLGKGMGSPLHF
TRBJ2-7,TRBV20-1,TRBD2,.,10,TGCAGTGCCCCGCGGGGGTCCCCATTCTTC,CSAPRGSPFF
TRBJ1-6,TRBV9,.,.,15,TGTGCCAGCAGCGTAGAGGCGGGGAAGGATTCACCCCTCCACTTT,CASSVEAGKDSPLHF
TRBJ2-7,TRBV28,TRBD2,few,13,TGTGCCACCTTACTAGCGGGAGCATACGAGCAGTACTTC,CATLLAGAYEQYF
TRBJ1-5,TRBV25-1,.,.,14,TGTGCCAGCAGTGAATATCTTTCGGGTCAGCCCCAGCATTTT,CASSEYLSGQPQHF
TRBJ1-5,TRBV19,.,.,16,TGTGCCAGTAGTATTTGGGTGGGGGGAGGCAATCAGCCCCAGCATTTT,CASSIWVGGGNQPQHF
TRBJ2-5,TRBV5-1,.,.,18,TGCGCCAGCAGCTTGGAAGACCGGTGGGACTTGTACCAAGAGACCCAGTACTTC,CASSLEDRWDLYQETQYF
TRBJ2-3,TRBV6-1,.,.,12,TGTGCCAGCGCCAGGGTAGGAGATACGCAGTATTTT,CASARVGDTQYF
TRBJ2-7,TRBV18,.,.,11,TGTGCCAGCTCACCCGGCTACGAGCAGTACTTC,CASSPGYEQYF
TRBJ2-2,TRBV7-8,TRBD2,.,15,TGTGCCAGCAGCTTTAGGGAGGGCCACACCGGGGAGCTGTTTTTT,CASSFREGHTGELFF
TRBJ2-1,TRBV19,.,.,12,TGTGCCAGTAGTATAGAGCGGGGTGAGCAGTTCTTC,CASSIERGEQFF
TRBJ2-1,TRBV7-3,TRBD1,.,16,TGTGCCAGCAGCTCAACACCCGGGACAGTCTACAATGAGCAGTTCTTC,CASSSTPGTVYNEQFF
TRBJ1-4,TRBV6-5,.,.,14,TGTGCCAGCAGTTACTCCTGGAGGGCTGAAAAACTGTTTTTT,CASSYSWRAEKLFF
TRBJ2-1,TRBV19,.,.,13,TGTGCCAGTAGTATTAGTCCAAACAATGAGCAGTTCTTC,CASSISPNNEQFF
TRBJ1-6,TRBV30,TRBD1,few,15,TGTGCCTGGAATGGACAGGGGGCTGGCAATTCACCCCTCCACTTT,CAWNGQGAGNSPLHF
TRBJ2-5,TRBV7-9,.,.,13,TGTGCCAGCAGCGCCGGGACTGGAGAGACCCAGTACTTC,CASSAGTGETQYF
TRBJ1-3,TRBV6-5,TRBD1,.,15,TGTGCCAGCACCAAGACAGGGCCCGACGGAAACACCATATATTTT,CASTKTGPDGNTIYF
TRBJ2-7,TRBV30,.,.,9,TGTGCCTGGATTCTGATGGGGCACTTC,CAWILMGHF
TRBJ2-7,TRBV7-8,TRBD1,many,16,TGTGCCAGCAGCTTCTACCCGGACAGGGCTAGCTACGAGCAGTACTTC,CASSFYPDRASYEQYF
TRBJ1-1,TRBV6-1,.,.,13,TGTGCCAGCAGTGAAAGCTTCTCAGGGGAAGCTTTCTTT,CASSESFSGEAFF
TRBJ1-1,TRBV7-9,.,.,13,TGTGCCAGCAGCTTAACCCCCTACGGTGAAGCTTTCTTT,CASSLTPYGEAFF
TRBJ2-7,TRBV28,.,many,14,TGTGCCAGCAGGACTAGTCTTTCTTCCTACGAGCAGTACTTC,CASRTSLSSYEQYF
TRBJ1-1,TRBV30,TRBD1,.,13,TGTGCCTGGAAGCTACAGGGGGCTGTTGAAGCTTTCTTT,CAWKLQGAVEAFF
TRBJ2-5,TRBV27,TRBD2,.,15,TGTGCCAGCAGACAAAGCGGGGGAAAACAAGAGACCCAGTACTTC,CASRQSGGKQETQYF
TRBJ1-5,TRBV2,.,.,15,TGTGCCAGCAAAGACCCTCTGGGAGGACGTCAGCCCCAGCATTTT,CASKDPLGGRQPQHF
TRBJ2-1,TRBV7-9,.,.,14,TGTGCCAGCAGCTCCGGACAATTATCCGGTGAGCAGTTCTTC,CASSSGQLSGEQFF
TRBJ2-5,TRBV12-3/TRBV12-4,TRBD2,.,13,TGTGCCAGCAGTCGGGACTACCGAGAGACCCAGTACTTC,CASSRDYRETQYF
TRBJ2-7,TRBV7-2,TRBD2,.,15,TGTGCCAGCACCCTACTAGCGGGAGCGTTCTACGAGCAGTACTTC,CASTLLAGAFYEQYF
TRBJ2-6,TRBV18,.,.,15,TGTGCCAGCTCACCTCAGGGGTCTGGGGCCAACGTCCTGACTTTC,CASSPQGSGANVLTF
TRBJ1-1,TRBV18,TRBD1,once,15,TGTGCCAGCTCACCGCCGACAGGGCGCGGCACTGAAGCTTTCTTT,CASSPPTGRGTEAFF
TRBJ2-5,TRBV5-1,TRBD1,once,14,TGCGCCAGCAGCCCGACAGGGGGGCGGGAGACCCAGTACTTC,CASSPTGGRETQYF
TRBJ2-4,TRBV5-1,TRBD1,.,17,TGCGCCAGCAGCTTGACAGGGGGCGATAGCTCCAAAAACATTCAGTACTTC,CASSLTGGDSSKNIQYF
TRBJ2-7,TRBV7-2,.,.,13,TGTGCCAGCAGCTTACCTACGGTAGCCGAGCAGTACTTC,CASSLPTVAEQYF
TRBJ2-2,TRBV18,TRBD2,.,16,TGTGCCAGCTCACCAGGGTCTAGCGGGAGAGTCGGGGAGCTGTTTTTT,CASSPGSSGRVGELFF
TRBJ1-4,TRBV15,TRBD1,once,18,TGTGCCACCAGCAGAGATCCGAGGGCAGGGGGCGGTAATGAAAAACTGTTTTTT,CATSRDPRAGGGNEKLFF
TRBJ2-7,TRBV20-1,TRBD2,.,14,TGCAGTGCTAGTGTAGCGGGAGTGTCCTACGAGCAGTACTTC,CSASVAGVSYEQYF
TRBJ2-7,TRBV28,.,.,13,TGTGCCAGCAGCCCCGGTATCCCCTACGAGCAGTACTTC,CASSPGIPYEQYF
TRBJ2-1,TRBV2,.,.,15,TGTGCCAGCAGACTTAGCGCGAGCCTATACAATGAGCAGTTCTTC,CASRLSASLYNEQFF
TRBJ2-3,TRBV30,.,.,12,TGTGCCTGGAGTGTAGGGGCAGATACGCAGTATTTT,CAWSVGADTQYF
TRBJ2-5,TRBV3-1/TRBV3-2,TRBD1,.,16,TGTGCCAGCAGCCATCCGCGAAGGGGGCGCGGGGAGACCCAGTACTTC,CASSHPRRGRGETQYF